The 3 T cell receptor beta chains given below trace back to one sample, sequenced in a study of blood T cell repertoires in COVID-19. Profiled with immunoSEQ multiplex PCR; TCRdb holds only in-frame clones, not every one. Altogether roughly 190,000 clones are present, 84% being singletons, with the ten largest covering around 5.5%. Sample: peripheral blood. The receptors come from a woman between 65 and 79 years old with active or convalescent COVID-19.

The chain links TRBV18 to TRBJ2-5; TRBD2 matches at 15 bases. The CDR3 is 16 residues long. The trim removed 4 bases at V and 4 bases at J, leaving 4 bases unmatched. Per the germline V gene, CDR1 is KGHSH and CDR2 is LQKENI. The CDR3 is CASSRGLAGGAETQYF. The DNA of the CDR3 is TGTGCCAGCTCACGGGGACTAGCGGGAGGAGCAGAGACCCAGTACTTC.

This clone came up a few times. The junction departs from germline at one end; a sequencing error may be responsible. The V and J genes are TRBV11-2 and TRBJ2-1; D may be TRBD2 (5 bases). The CDR3 extends over 13 amino acids. Looked up from germline, CDR1 is SGHAT and CDR2 is FQNNGV. The CDR3 sequence is CASSLWLEKEVVF. Here the CDR3 DNA reads TGTGCCAGCAGCTTATGGCTAGAAAAGGAGGTAGTCTTC.

DNA for the CDR3: TGTGCCAGCAGTCCACTATCCGGGACAGGCTCTCGGGAGCAGTACTTC. This encodes CASSPLSGTGSREQYF. The V call is TRBV28, the J call TRBJ2-7; 8 positions agree with TRBD1. CDR1 is MDHEN and CDR2 is SYDVKM in the germline V gene. Trimming removed 5 bases from V and 7 bases from J; junction bases left unmatched: 16. The CDR3 length is 16 residues.